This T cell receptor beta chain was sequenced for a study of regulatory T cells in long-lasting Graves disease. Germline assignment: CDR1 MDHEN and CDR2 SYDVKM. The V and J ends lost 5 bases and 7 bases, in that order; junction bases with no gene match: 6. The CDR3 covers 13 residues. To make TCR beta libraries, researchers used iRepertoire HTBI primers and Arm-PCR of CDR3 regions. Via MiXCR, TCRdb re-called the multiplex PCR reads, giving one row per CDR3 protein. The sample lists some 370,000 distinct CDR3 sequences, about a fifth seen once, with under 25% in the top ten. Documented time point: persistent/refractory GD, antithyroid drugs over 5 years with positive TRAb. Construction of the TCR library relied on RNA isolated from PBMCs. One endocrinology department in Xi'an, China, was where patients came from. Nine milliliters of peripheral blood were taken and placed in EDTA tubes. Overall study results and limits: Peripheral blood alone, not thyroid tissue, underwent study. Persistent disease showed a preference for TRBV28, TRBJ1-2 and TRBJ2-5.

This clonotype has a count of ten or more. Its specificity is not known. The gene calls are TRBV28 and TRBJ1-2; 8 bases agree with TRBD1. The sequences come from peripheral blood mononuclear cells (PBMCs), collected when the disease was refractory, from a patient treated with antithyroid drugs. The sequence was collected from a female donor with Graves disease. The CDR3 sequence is CASSAGTGFGYTF. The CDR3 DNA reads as TGTGCCAGCAGTGCCGGGACAGGCTTTGGCTACACCTTC.